Below, one T cell receptor (beta chain) is given with its context. Its antigen is not known. The source of the sample is a study of blood T cells in healthy people across ages. Study conclusions and caveats: It was the long-lived donors that had more naive CD4+ cells and higher diversity than aged donors.

It was with a sample-barcoded 5' primer and a J-beta primer mix that a second PCR of about 6 to 12 cycles was run. TCRdb processed the 5' RACE reads anew with MiXCR; each CDR3 protein has one entry. The sample has about 670,000 distinct CDR3 sequences, roughly half seen once; the top ten hold about 13%. It was around 9 milliliters of peripheral blood that were drawn from each donor. The sample taken for sequencing was blood. The clonotype was recovered from a woman aged 80 or over in good health.

The CDR3 region is CASSFSAGTYEQYF. The CDR3 DNA is TGTGCCAGCAGCTTTTCGGCAGGGACCTACGAGCAGTACTTC. This sequence joins TRBV7-9 and TRBJ2-7, with a tentative D call TRBD1 (5 bases). This CDR3 has 14 amino acids. The V gene's germline CDR1 is SEHNR and CDR2 FQNEAQ (reference sequence). V gave up 3 bases and J gave up 2 bases, with 11 bases separating them.